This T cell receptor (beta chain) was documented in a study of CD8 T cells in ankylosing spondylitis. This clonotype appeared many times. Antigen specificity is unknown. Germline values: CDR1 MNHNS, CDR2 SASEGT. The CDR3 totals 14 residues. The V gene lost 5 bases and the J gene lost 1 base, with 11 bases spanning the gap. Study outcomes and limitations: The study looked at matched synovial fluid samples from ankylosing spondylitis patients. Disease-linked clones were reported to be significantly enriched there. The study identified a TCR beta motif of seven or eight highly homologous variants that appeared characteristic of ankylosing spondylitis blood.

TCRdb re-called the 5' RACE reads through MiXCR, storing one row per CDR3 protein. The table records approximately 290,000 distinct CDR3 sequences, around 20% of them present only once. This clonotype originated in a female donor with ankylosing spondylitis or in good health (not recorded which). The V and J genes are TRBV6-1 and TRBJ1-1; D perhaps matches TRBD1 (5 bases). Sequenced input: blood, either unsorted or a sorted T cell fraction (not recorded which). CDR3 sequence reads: CASSPQGANTEAFF. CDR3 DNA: TGTGCCAGCAGTCCGCAGGGCGCGAACACTGAAGCTTTCTTT.